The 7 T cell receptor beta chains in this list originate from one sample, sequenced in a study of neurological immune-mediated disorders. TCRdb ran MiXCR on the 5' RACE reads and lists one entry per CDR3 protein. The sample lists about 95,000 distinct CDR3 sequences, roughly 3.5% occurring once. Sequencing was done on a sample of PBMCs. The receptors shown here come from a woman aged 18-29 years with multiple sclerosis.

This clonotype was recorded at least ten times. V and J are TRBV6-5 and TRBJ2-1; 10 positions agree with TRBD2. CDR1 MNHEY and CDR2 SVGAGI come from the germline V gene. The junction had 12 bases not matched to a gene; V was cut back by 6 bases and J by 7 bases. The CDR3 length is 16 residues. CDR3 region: CASRRLAGVSLNEQFF. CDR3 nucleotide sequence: TGTGCCAGCAGACGACTAGCGGGTGTCTCCTTGAATGAGCAGTTCTTC.

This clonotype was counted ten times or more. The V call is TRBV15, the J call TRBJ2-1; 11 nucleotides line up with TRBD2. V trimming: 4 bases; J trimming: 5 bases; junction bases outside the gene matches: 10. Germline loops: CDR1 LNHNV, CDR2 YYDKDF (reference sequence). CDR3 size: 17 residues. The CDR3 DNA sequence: TGTGCCACCAGCATCCGACTCGGGACTAGCGGCCACAATGAGCAGTTCTTC. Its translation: CATSIRLGTSGHNEQFF. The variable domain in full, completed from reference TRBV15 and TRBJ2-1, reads DAMVIQNPRYQVTQFGKPVTLSCSQTLNHNVMYWYQQKSSQAPKLLFHYYDKDFNNEADTPDNFQSRRPNTSFCFLDIRSPGLGDTAMYLCATSIRLGTSGHNEQFFGPGTRLTVL.

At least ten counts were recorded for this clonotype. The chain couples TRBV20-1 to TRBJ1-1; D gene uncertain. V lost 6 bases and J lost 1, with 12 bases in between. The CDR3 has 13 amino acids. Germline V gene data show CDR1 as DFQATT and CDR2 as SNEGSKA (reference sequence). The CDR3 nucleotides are TGCAGTGCCCCGGACGGAAAGAACACTGAAGCTTTCTTT. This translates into CSAPDGKNTEAFF.

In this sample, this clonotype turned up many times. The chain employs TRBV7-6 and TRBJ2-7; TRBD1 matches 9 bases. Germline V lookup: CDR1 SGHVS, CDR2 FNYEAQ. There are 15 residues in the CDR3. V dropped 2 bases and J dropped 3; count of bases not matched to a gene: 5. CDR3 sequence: CASSLTPGQGYEQYF. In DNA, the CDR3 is TGTGCCAGCAGCTTAACCCCGGGACAGGGCTACGAGCAGTACTTC.

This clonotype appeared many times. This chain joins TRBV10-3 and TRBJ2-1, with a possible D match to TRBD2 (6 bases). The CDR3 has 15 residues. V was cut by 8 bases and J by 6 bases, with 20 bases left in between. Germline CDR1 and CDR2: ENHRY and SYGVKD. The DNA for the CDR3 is TGTGCCATCGCAATAAGGGACTCCTACTTCAATGAGCAGTTCTTC. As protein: CAIAIRDSYFNEQFF.

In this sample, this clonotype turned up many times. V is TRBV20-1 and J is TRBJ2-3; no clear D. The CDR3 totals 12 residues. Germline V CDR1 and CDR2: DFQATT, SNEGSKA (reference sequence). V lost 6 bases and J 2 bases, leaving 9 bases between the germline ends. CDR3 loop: CSANPITDTQYF. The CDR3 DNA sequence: TGCAGTGCCAATCCAATCACAGATACGCAGTATTTT.

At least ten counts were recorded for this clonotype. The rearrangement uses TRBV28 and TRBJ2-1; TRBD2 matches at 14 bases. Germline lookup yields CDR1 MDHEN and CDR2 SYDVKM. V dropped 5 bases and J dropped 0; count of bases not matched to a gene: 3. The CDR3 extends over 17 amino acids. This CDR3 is CASSPGLAGGSYNEQFF. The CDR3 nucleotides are TGTGCCAGCAGTCCCGGACTAGCGGGGGGCTCCTACAATGAGCAGTTCTTC.